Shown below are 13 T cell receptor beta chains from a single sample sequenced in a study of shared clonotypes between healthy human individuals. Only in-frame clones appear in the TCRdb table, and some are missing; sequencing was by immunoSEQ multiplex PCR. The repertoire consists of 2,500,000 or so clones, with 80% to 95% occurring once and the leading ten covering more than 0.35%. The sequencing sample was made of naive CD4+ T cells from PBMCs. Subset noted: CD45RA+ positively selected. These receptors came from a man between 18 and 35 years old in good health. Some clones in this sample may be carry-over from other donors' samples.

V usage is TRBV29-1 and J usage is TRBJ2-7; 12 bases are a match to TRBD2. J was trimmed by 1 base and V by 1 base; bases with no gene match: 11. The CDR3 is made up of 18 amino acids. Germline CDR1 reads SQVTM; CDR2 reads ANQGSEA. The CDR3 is CSVEAASGRAIRSYEQYF. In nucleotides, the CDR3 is TGCAGCGTTGAAGCGGCTAGCGGGAGGGCCATTAGGTCCTACGAGCAGTACTTC.

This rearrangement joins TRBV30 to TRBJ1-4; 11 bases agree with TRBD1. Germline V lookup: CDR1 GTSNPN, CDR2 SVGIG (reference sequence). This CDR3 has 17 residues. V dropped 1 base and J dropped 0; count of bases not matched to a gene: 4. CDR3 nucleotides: TGTGCCTGGAGTGCGGACAGGGGGCAGCCAACTAATGAAAAACTGTTTTTT. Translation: CAWSADRGQPTNEKLFF.

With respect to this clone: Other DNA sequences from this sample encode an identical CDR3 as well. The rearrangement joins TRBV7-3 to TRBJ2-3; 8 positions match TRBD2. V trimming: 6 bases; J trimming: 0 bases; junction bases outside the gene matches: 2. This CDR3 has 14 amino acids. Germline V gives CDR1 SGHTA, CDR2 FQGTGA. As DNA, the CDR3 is TGTGCCAGCAGTTTAGCGGGAAGCACAGATACGCAGTATTTT. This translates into CASSLAGSTDTQYF. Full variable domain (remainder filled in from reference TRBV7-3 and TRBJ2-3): GAGVSQTPSNKVTEKGKYVELRCDPISGHTALYWYRQSLGQGPEFLIYFQGTGAADDSGLPNDRFFAVRPEGSVSTLKIQRTERGDSAVYLCASSLAGSTDTQYFGPGTRLTVL.

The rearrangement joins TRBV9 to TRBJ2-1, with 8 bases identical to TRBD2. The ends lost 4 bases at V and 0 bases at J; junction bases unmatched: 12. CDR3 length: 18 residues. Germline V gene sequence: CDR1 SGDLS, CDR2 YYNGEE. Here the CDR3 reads CASSPRGGRPNSYNEQFF. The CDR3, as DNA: TGTGCCAGCAGCCCGCGGGGCGGGAGGCCTAACTCCTACAATGAGCAGTTCTTC.

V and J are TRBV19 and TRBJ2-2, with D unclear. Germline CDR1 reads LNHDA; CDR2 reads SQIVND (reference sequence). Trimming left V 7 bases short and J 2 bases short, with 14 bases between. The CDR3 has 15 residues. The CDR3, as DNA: TGTGCCAGTATGTACGGCGGAACAAACACCGGGGAGCTGTTTTTT. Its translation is CASMYGGTNTGELFF.

The CDR3 spells CASAIAPQPQHF. CDR3 DNA: TGTGCTAGTGCCATCGCCCCCCAGCCCCAGCATTTT. The chain couples TRBV12-5 to TRBJ1-5; no clear D. CDR3 length: 12 residues. Trimming removed 7 bases from V and 7 bases from J, with 11 bases in between. Germline values: CDR1 LGHNT, CDR2 FRNRAP.

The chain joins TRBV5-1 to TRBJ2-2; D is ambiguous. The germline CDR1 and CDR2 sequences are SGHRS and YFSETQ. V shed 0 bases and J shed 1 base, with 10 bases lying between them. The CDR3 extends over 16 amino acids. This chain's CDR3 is CASSLVVGMNTGELFF. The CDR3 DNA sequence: TGCGCCAGCAGCTTGGTGGTGGGCATGAACACCGGGGAGCTGTTTTTT.

Here the CDR3 DNA reads TGCAGCGCCGATGGGACAGGGGGCGTCGGCTACACCTTC. It is translated as CSADGTGGVGYTF. The rearrangement joins TRBV29-1 to TRBJ1-2; 12 bases match TRBD1. V lost 7 bases, J lost 8 bases, and 8 bases stayed unmatched. The CDR3 covers 13 residues. Germline values: CDR1 SQVTM, CDR2 ANQGSEA.

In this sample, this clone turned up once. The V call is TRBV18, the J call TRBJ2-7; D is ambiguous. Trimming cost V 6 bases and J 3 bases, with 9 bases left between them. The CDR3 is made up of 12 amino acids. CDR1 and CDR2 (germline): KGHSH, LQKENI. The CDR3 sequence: CASSLGYYEQYF. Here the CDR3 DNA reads TGTGCCAGCTCCCTGGGATACTACGAGCAGTACTTC.

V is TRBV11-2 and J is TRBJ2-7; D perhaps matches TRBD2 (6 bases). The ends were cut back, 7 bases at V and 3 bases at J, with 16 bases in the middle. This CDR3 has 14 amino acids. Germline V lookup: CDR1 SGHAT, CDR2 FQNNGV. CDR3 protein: CASTRLGEDYEQYF. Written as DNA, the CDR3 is TGTGCCAGCACCCGTTTGGGGGAGGACTACGAGCAGTACTTC.

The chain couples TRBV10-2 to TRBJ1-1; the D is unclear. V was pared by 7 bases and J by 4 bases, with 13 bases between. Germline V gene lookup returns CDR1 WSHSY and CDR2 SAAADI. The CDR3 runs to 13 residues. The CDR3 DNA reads TGCGCCAGCATGGAAAGGTACCCCACTGAAGCTTTCTTT. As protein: CASMERYPTEAFF.

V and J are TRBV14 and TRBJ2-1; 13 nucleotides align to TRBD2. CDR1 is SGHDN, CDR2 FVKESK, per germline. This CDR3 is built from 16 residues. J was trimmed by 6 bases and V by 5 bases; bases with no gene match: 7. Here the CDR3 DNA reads TGTGCCAGCAGCTACACCGGGACTAGCGGGATCAATGAGCAGTTCTTC. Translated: CASSYTGTSGINEQFF.

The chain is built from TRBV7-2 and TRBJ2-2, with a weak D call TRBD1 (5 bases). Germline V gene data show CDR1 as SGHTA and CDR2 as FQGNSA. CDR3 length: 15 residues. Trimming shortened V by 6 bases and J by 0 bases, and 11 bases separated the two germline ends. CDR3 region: CASRQDRANTGELFF. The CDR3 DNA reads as TGTGCCAGCAGACAGGACCGAGCGAACACCGGGGAGCTGTTTTTT.